Listed here are 21 T cell receptor beta chains from one sample, sequenced in a study of blood T cell repertoires in COVID-19. TCRdb's copy holds only in-frame clones and misses some; the assay was immunoSEQ multiplex PCR. The sample carries 150,000 to 200,000 clones, under 85% recorded once. Sequencing input: peripheral blood. These receptors came from a man in his 70s with acute or convalescent COVID-19.

This clone was seen a single time. The J gene is TRBJ1-2, the V gene TRBV9; D might be TRBD1 (5 bases). Looked up from germline, CDR1 is SGDLS and CDR2 is YYNGEE. The CDR3 runs to 14 residues. V was trimmed by 0 bases and J by 4 bases, leaving 10 bases between them. This CDR3 is CASSVATGGYGYTF. The CDR3 coding sequence is TGTGCCAGCAGCGTAGCTACGGGGGGCTATGGCTACACCTTC.

The CDR3 coding sequence is TGTGCCAGTAGCCCACAGGGATTCCCTCCTGAAGCTTTCTTT. It specifies CASSPQGFPPEAFF. The V call is TRBV19, the J call TRBJ1-1; perhaps TRBD1 as D (6 bases). Germline V CDR1 and CDR2: LNHDA, SQIVND (reference sequence). V was clipped by 6 bases and J by 6 bases, with 17 bases between them. The CDR3 spans 14 residues.

This sequence joins TRBV5-8 and TRBJ2-7; TRBD2 aligns across 9 bases. The germline gives CDR1 SGHTS, CDR2 YDEGEE. The CDR3 spans 15 residues. The trim removed 0 bases at V and 3 bases at J, leaving 4 bases unmatched. CDR3 coding DNA: TGTGCCAGCAGCTTGGGGGGGACTAGCTTCTACGAGCAGTACTTC. Its translation is CASSLGGTSFYEQYF.

The V gene is TRBV27, the J gene TRBJ2-7, with a tentative D call TRBD1 (6 bases). V lost 5 bases to trimming and J lost 1 base, with 12 bases between them. Germline CDR1 and CDR2: MNHEY and SMNVEV (reference sequence). The CDR3 contains 14 residues. Here the CDR3 DNA reads TGTGCCAGCAGTGCAACAGGGACGTCCTACGAGCAGTACTTC. The encoded protein is CASSATGTSYEQYF.

A note on this clone: Other nucleotide sequences from this sample produce the same CDR3. V gene TRBV12-3 or TRBV12-4 combines with J gene TRBJ1-5; a weak D match, TRBD1 (6 bases). Trimming took 2 bases from V and 4 from J, leaving 6 bases between them. CDR3 size: 13 residues. The CDR3 nucleotides read TGTGCCAGCAGTTTAACAGGGAATCAGCCCCAGCATTTT. Its translation: CASSLTGNQPQHF.

The V call is TRBV6-4, the J call TRBJ2-3, with 7 positions matching TRBD1. V was pared by 2 bases and J by 4 bases, with 6 bases of the junction left unmatched. CDR1 and CDR2 from the germline V gene are MRHNA and SNTAGT. The CDR3 covers 15 residues. The CDR3 region has the DNA TGTGCCAGCAGTGACGGGAAAACAGGGGCAGATACGCAGTATTTT. This codes for CASSDGKTGADTQYF.

The chain uses TRBV11-3 and TRBJ2-1; 10 bases are a match to TRBD2. Trimming removed 1 base from V and 9 bases from J; junction bases left unmatched: 9. The germline V gene has CDR1 SGHNT and CDR2 YENEEA. The CDR3 length is 16 residues. The CDR3 here is CASSLALAGTPGEQFF. CDR3 coding DNA: TGTGCCAGCAGCTTAGCACTAGCGGGAACCCCAGGTGAGCAGTTCTTC.

In DNA, the CDR3 is TGTGCCAGCAGCTCGGGACAGGGGGTCGAGCAGTACTTC. Its protein is CASSSGQGVEQYF. V gene TRBV5-4 combines with J gene TRBJ2-7; 11 positions match TRBD1. Trimming cost V 3 bases and J 6 bases; bases outside gene matches: 2. The CDR3 is 13 amino acids. Germline-derived CDR1 and CDR2 are SGHNT and YYREEE (reference sequence).

This clone is a singleton in its sample. The rearrangement uses TRBV4-3 and TRBJ2-5; 7 positions match TRBD2. CDR1 and CDR2 (germline): LGHNA, YSLEER. The CDR3 runs 17 residues. The ends lost 4 bases at V and 2 bases at J; junction bases unmatched: 13. Here the CDR3 DNA reads TGCGCCAGCAGCCGGCAAAGACTAGCTGGGGAACAAGAGACCCAGTACTTC. Amino acid sequence: CASSRQRLAGEQETQYF.

This chain links TRBV10-3 with TRBJ2-3, with TRBD2 matching over 9 bases. Germline V gene data show CDR1 as ENHRY and CDR2 as SYGVKD. This CDR3 spans 16 amino acids. After removal of 0 bases from V and 2 bases from J, the junction contained 3 bases not matched to a gene. CDR3: CAISESASGVTDTQYF. The DNA for the CDR3 is TGTGCCATCAGTGAGTCTGCTAGCGGGGTCACAGATACGCAGTATTTT.

The chain employs TRBV7-2 and TRBJ1-2; the match to TRBD1 covers 11 bases. CDR3 length: 17 residues. Germline lookup yields CDR1 SGHTA and CDR2 FQGNSA. The junction had 11 bases not matched to a gene; V was cut back by 0 bases and J by 8 bases. The DNA of the CDR3 is TGTGCCAGCAGCTTAGCCGGGACAGGGGGAACAGCCAAAGGCTACACCTTC. Its protein is CASSLAGTGGTAKGYTF. The full variable domain, its missing parts supplied by reference TRBV7-2 and TRBJ1-2, is GAGVSQSPSNKVTEKGKDVELRCDPISGHTALYWYRQSLGQGLEFLIYFQGNSAPDKSGLPSDRFSAERTGGSVSTLTIQRTQQEDSAVYLCASSLAGTGGTAKGYTFGSGTRLTVV.

This clone was detected only a few times. The chain employs TRBV6-1 and TRBJ1-5; TRBD1 is a possible D gene (5 bases). V gave up 0 bases and J gave up 10 bases, with 10 bases separating them. From germline, CDR1 is MNHNS and CDR2 SASEGT. This CDR3 is 13 amino acids long. CDR3 coding DNA: TGTGCCAGCAGTGAAGCCCCCCAGGGTCCCCAGCATTTT. Protein: CASSEAPQGPQHF.

This clone was counted a single time. V gene TRBV11-2 combines with J gene TRBJ1-6; D unresolved. CDR1 and CDR2 (germline): SGHAT, FQNNGV. The V end lost 5 bases, the J end lost 6 bases, and 11 bases lay between the germline ends. This CDR3 has 14 amino acids. The CDR3, as DNA: TGTGCCAGCAGCCCAGGAGGGATTAATTCACCCCTCCACTTT. Translated, it gives CASSPGGINSPLHF. Based on the CDR3 plus reference TRBV11-2 and TRBJ1-6, the full variable domain is EAGVAQSPRYKIIEKRQSVAFWCNPISGHATLYWYQQILGQGPKLLIQFQNNGVVDDSQLPKDRFSAERLKGVDSTLKIQPAKLEDSAVYLCASSPGGINSPLHFGNGTRLTVT.

The chain links TRBV4-1 to TRBJ2-1, with 11 bases matching TRBD2. J lost 3 bases, V lost 6 bases, and 7 bases had no gene match. The CDR3 spans 16 residues. Germline CDR1 MGHRA, CDR2 YSYEKL. CDR3 nucleotide sequence: TGCGCCAGCAGTCGGACTAGCGGGCTTCTCTACAATGAGCAGTTCTTC. It specifies CASSRTSGLLYNEQFF.

The chain carries TRBV10-3 and TRBJ1-6; D is perhaps TRBD1 (6 bases). The germline V gene encodes CDR1 ENHRY and CDR2 SYGVKD. Trimming stripped 6 bases from V and 6 bases from J, with 15 bases between. This CDR3 is built from 15 residues. The CDR3 DNA follows: TGTGCCATCAGCCCAGGGGATAATCGTAATTCACCCCTCCACTTT. Translation: CAISPGDNRNSPLHF.

This chain connects TRBV18 to TRBJ1-6; 11 bases line up with TRBD1. Germline assignment: CDR1 KGHSH and CDR2 LQKENI. V gave up 5 bases and J gave up 9 bases; unmatched junction bases: 3. This CDR3 region has 14 residues. CDR3 region: CASSRTGGSSPLHF. CDR3 DNA sequence: TGTGCCAGCTCAAGGACAGGGGGCAGTTCACCCCTCCACTTT.

This clone appeared a few times. The J gene is TRBJ2-6, the V gene TRBV5-8; a possible D gene is TRBD2 (6 bases). Germline CDR1 is SGHTS and CDR2 is YDEGEE. Trimming pared 4 bases from V and 0 bases from J, leaving 14 bases between. The CDR3 runs 17 residues. Here the CDR3 DNA reads TGTGCCAGCAGCCTGGCGGGATTCATCTCTGGGGCCAACGTCCTGACTTTC. It translates to CASSLAGFISGANVLTF.

The chain combines TRBV5-1 with TRBJ1-6; possibly TRBD1 for D (6 bases). CDR1 is SGHRS and CDR2 is YFSETQ in the germline V gene. The CDR3 is made up of 16 amino acids. The V end lost 2 bases, the J end lost 10 bases, and 19 bases lay between the germline ends. CDR3 sequence reads: CASSLTGHRISSPLHF. CDR3 sequence (DNA): TGCGCCAGCAGCTTAACGGGACACCGGATAAGCTCACCCCTCCACTTT.

This clone turned up a few times. This chain links TRBV28 with TRBJ2-2, with unresolved D. Trimming shortened V by 10 bases and J by 7 bases, and 13 bases separated the two germline ends. Germline V gives CDR1 MDHEN, CDR2 SYDVKM. The CDR3 runs to 12 residues. CDR3 residues: CAITRVGGELFF. The CDR3, as DNA: TGTGCCATAACACGGGTTGGCGGGGAGCTGTTTTTT.

This clone occurred once. This rearrangement joins TRBV6-5 to TRBJ1-1; no firm D call. Germline CDR1 reads MNHEY; CDR2 reads SVGAGI. The CDR3 has 14 amino acids. V dropped 4 bases and J dropped 4 bases, with 13 bases sitting between them. CDR3: CASSFVAGSTEAFF. CDR3 in DNA: TGTGCCAGCAGTTTTGTTGCGGGATCCACTGAAGCTTTCTTT.

The chain carries TRBV2 and TRBJ1-2, with D unclear. This CDR3 contains 12 residues. CDR1 is SNHLY, CDR2 FYNNEI, per germline. Trimming left V 5 bases short and J 8 bases short, with 12 bases between. CDR3 protein: CASSFYGQGYTF. The CDR3 DNA reads as TGTGCCAGCAGTTTTTATGGCCAAGGCTACACCTTC.